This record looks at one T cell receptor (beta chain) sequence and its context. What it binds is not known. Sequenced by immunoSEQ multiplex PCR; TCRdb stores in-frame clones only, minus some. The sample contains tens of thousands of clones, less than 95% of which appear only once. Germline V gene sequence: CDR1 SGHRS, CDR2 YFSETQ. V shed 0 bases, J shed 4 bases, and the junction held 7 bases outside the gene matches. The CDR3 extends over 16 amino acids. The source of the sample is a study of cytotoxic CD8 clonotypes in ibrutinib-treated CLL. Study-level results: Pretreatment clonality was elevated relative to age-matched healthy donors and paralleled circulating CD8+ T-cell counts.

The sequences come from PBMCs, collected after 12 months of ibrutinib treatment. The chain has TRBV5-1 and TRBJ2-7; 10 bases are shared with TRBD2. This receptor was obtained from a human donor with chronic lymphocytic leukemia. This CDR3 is CASSLGGGLAEYEQYF. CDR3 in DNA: TGCGCCAGCAGCTTGGGGGGAGGACTAGCGGAGTACGAGCAGTACTTC.